These T cell receptor beta chains were read from a single sample in a study of cytomegalovirus exposure and HLA in healthy donors. Data came from immunoSEQ multiplex PCR; TCRdb stores just in-frame clones and leaves some out. The sample carries under 130,000 clones, more than 60% recorded once. The sample taken for sequencing was PBMCs. The receptors were sampled from a woman between 40 and 50 years old in good health and CMV-seropositive. Both conserved end residues are part of each CDR3. D genes are given only for firm matches. Expanded clones are given a class, and other clones once, few, many or no size at all.

d_call	clone_size	v_call	j_call	cdr3_nt	cdr3_aa
.	once	TRBV28	TRBJ1-6	TGTGCCAGCAGGACCAACAGGGAGGGTTCCTATAATTCACCCCTCCACTTT	CASRTNREGSYNSPLHF
.	.	TRBV6-1	TRBJ2-7	TGTGCCAGCAGTGAACTTGGAACAGGGGAGCAGTACTTC	CASSELGTGEQYF
.	few	TRBV5-1	TRBJ2-1	TGCGCCAGCAGCTTGACATGGTCAAACAATGAGCAGTTCTTC	CASSLTWSNNEQFF
TRBD2	.	TRBV19	TRBJ2-2	TGTGCCAGTAGTATTAGGCCAGCGGGGGGCACCGGGGAGCTGTTTTTT	CASSIRPAGGTGELFF
.	once	TRBV7-3	TRBJ1-1	TGTGCCAGCAGCTTAAGCGGCCTGGGGGGGACTGAAGCTTTCTTT	CASSLSGLGGTEAFF
.	.	TRBV6-5	TRBJ2-5	TGTGCCAGCAGTTCGGCTCCTGTTGGGGAGCAAGAGACCCAGTACTTC	CASSSAPVGEQETQYF
.	few	TRBV7-6	TRBJ2-1	TGTGCCAGCAGCTTACTAGGAGGGGGGGGGAATGATGAGCAGTTCTTC	CASSLLGGGGNDEQFF
.	.	TRBV27	TRBJ2-3	TGTGCCAGCAGTTTCAACACAGATACGCAGTATTTT	CASSFNTDTQYF
.	.	TRBV5-1	TRBJ2-7	TGCGCCAGCAGCAAGACAGGCCCGGAGACCTACGAGCAGTACTTC	CASSKTGPETYEQYF
.	.	TRBV7-9	TRBJ2-1	TGTGCCAGCAGCTCCGTTGAGGAGCCTAGCAGTTACAATGAGCAGTTCTTC	CASSSVEEPSSYNEQFF
TRBD1	.	TRBV6-5	TRBJ1-5	TGTGCCAGCAGTTACAACAGGGGAGACAATCAGCCCCAGCATTTT	CASSYNRGDNQPQHF
TRBD1	.	TRBV5-1	TRBJ1-2	TGCGCCAGCAGAACCGGACAGGACTATGGCTACACCTTC	CASRTGQDYGYTF
.	.	TRBV4-1	TRBJ2-1	TGCGCCAGCAGCCAAGATAGGGAGGCTATTTACAATGAGCAGTTCTTC	CASSQDREAIYNEQFF
TRBD2	.	TRBV6-4	TRBJ2-2	TGTGCCAGCAAACTAGCGGGAGGTGCGGGGGAGCTGTTTTTT	CASKLAGGAGELFF
TRBD1	.	TRBV23-1	TRBJ1-4	TGCGCCAGGTACAGGGGGCCAGATTCCGAAAAACTGTTTTTT	CARYRGPDSEKLFF
.	.	TRBV18	TRBJ2-2	TGTGCCAGCTCACCATGGGGCCCCGAACTTCGGGAGCTGTTTTTT	CASSPWGPELRELFF
.	.	TRBV29-1	TRBJ1-4	TGCAGCGTAGCAGGGGTTCGAAACGAAAAACTGTTTTTT	CSVAGVRNEKLFF
TRBD1	.	TRBV5-1	TRBJ1-3	TGCGCCAGCAGCTTAAGCGTACAGGGGTCCTACTCTGGAAACACCATATATTTT	CASSLSVQGSYSGNTIYF
.	.	TRBV4-2	TRBJ1-1	TGTGCCAGCAGCCAATCAATAGGAGGGTATGACGAAGCTTTCTTT	CASSQSIGGYDEAFF
.	.	TRBV27	TRBJ2-1	TGTGCCAGCAGTTTCATGAGCGGGCGGGACGATGAGCAGTTCTTC	CASSFMSGRDDEQFF
.	.	TRBV15	TRBJ1-1	TGTGCCACCATGCTACCGGGAGTGGCTGAAGCTTTCTTT	CATMLPGVAEAFF
TRBD2	.	TRBV14	TRBJ2-5	TGTGCCAGCAGCGTCGGGGGACTAGCGGAGTACCAAGAGACCCAGTACTTC	CASSVGGLAEYQETQYF
.	.	TRBV5-4	TRBJ1-2	TGTGCCAGCAGCTTCGACGACAGTGGTAATGGCTACACCTTC	CASSFDDSGNGYTF
.	.	TRBV19	TRBJ2-7	TGTGCCAGTAGTATTGACGGGAGTAGTTACGAGCAGTACTTC	CASSIDGSSYEQYF
.	once	TRBV29-1	TRBJ2-1	TGCAGCGTTGGGGCTTATGAGCAGTTCTTC	CSVGAYEQFF
.	.	TRBV28	TRBJ2-6	TGTGCCAGCAGTACTACACAGGGTCTAAGGGCCAACGTCCTGACTTTC	CASSTTQGLRANVLTF
.	.	TRBV19	TRBJ2-7	TGTGCCAGTAGTATAAGGCAGGCTCCCTACGAGCAGTACTTC	CASSIRQAPYEQYF
.	.	TRBV28	TRBJ2-4	TGTGCCAGTGCGGAGTGGATTAGCGGAGACAAGGTAGTTCAGTACTTC	CASAEWISGDKVVQYF
TRBD2	.	TRBV4-1	TRBJ2-2	TGCGCCAGCAGCCAAGATTCTAGCGGGAGTTACACCGGGGAGCTGTTTTTT	CASSQDSSGSYTGELFF
.	.	TRBV7-9	TRBJ2-1	TGTGCCAGCAGCTTCCAGGTGAGCTCCTACAATGAGCAGTTCTTC	CASSFQVSSYNEQFF
.	few	TRBV2	TRBJ1-5	TGTGCCAGCATCGGAGCGGGGGGGGGAGGCGTCAATCAGCCCCAGCATTTT	CASIGAGGGGVNQPQHF
TRBD1	few	TRBV6-4	TRBJ1-1	TGTGCCAGCAGTGCCTTCATTGACAGGGGAGACACTGAAGCTTTCTTT	CASSAFIDRGDTEAFF
TRBD1	.	TRBV4-2	TRBJ2-3	TGTGCCAGCAGCCAACCGGGACAGGGGGCAGATACGCAGTATTTT	CASSQPGQGADTQYF
.	.	TRBV4-1	TRBJ2-3	TGCGCCAGCAGCCTCGGAGGTCTTTCAGGAACAGATACGCAGTATTTT	CASSLGGLSGTDTQYF
TRBD1	.	TRBV7-9	TRBJ1-6	TGTGCCAGCCAGTTCGGGACAGATAATTCACCCCTCCACTTT	CASQFGTDNSPLHF
TRBD1	.	TRBV10-3	TRBJ1-1	TGTGCCATCAGGGGACAGGGGGACACTGAAGCTTTCTTT	CAIRGQGDTEAFF
.	.	TRBV19	TRBJ1-5	TGTGCCAGTAGTATAGTCGCAGGGCCGAATCAGCCCCAGCATTTT	CASSIVAGPNQPQHF
.	.	TRBV5-5	TRBJ2-1	TGTGCCAGCAGCTTGGAGGCGGTCGGCAATGAGCAGTTCTTC	CASSLEAVGNEQFF
.	.	TRBV5-8	TRBJ2-1	TGTGCCAGCAGCCACACCGACGGATTCAGGCTGTTCTTC	CASSHTDGFRLFF
.	once	TRBV15	TRBJ2-1	TGTGCCACCAGCAGAGAAGGACATCGTTGGGGTGAGCAGTTCTTC	CATSREGHRWGEQFF
TRBD1	.	TRBV9	TRBJ2-6	TGTGCCAGCAGCGGACAGGGGCTATTTCGGTCTGGGGCCAACGTCCTGACTTTC	CASSGQGLFRSGANVLTF
TRBD1	.	TRBV4-3	TRBJ2-1	TGCGCCAGCAGCCCCATTGACAGGGACAATGAGCAGTTCTTC	CASSPIDRDNEQFF
.	.	TRBV4-1	TRBJ2-2	TGCGCCAGCAGCCAGCAGACAACCTCTTATGGGCGGAACACCGGGGAGCTGTTTTTT	CASSQQTTSYGRNTGELFF
TRBD1	.	TRBV10-3	TRBJ1-1	TGTGCCATCAGTTCGGGGGGGACAGGGGGCCTGAACACTGAAGCTTTCTTT	CAISSGGTGGLNTEAFF
.	.	TRBV4-3	TRBJ1-2	TGCGCCAGCAGCCAATTCGGTTACGGCTACACCTTC	CASSQFGYGYTF
TRBD1	once	TRBV28	TRBJ1-5	TGTGCCAGCAGTGTGACAGGGGATAATCAGCCCCAGCATTTT	CASSVTGDNQPQHF
TRBD1	.	TRBV29-1	TRBJ2-2	TGCAGCGTTGGTGAGACAGGGCCCCCCGGGGAGCTGTTTTTT	CSVGETGPPGELFF
.	.	TRBV5-1	TRBJ1-3	TGCGCCAGCAGCCCAACGGGGGGCAGCTCTGGAAACACCATATATTTT	CASSPTGGSSGNTIYF
.	.	TRBV5-4	TRBJ1-1	TGTGCCAGCAGCCGGTCGGGGGGAGGGCTGGGCACTGAAGCTTTCTTT	CASSRSGGGLGTEAFF
.	.	TRBV9	TRBJ2-1	TGTGCCAGCAGCGTAGTTGATCCAGACAATGAGCAGTTCTTC	CASSVVDPDNEQFF
TRBD1	.	TRBV5-4	TRBJ1-2	TGTGCCAGCAGCGGAGGACAGGGGGCAGCGCTTAGCTATGGCTACACCTTC	CASSGGQGAALSYGYTF
TRBD2	.	TRBV2	TRBJ2-3	TGTGCCAGCAAAGCCGGACTAGCGGGAGCTACAGATACGCAGTATTTT	CASKAGLAGATDTQYF
TRBD1	.	TRBV7-8	TRBJ2-6	TGTGCCAGCAGCTTCGGGTTCGGGACAGGGGGTATCTCCTCCGGGGCCAACGTCCTGACTTTC	CASSFGFGTGGISSGANVLTF
TRBD1	.	TRBV15	TRBJ1-2	TGTGCCACCAGCAGCTGGGGACAGGTTAACTATGGCTACACCTTC	CATSSWGQVNYGYTF
TRBD2	.	TRBV19	TRBJ2-7	TGTGCCAGTAGTATTGACGGGGGGTACGGCGAGCAGTACTTC	CASSIDGGYGEQYF
.	.	TRBV27	TRBJ1-6	TGTGCCAGCAGTGCAGGGTACCCCCGTTCACCCCTCCACTTT	CASSAGYPRSPLHF
.	.	TRBV6-1	TRBJ1-2	TGTGCCAGCACCTCGCACTCGGGAGACTATGGCTACACCTTC	CASTSHSGDYGYTF